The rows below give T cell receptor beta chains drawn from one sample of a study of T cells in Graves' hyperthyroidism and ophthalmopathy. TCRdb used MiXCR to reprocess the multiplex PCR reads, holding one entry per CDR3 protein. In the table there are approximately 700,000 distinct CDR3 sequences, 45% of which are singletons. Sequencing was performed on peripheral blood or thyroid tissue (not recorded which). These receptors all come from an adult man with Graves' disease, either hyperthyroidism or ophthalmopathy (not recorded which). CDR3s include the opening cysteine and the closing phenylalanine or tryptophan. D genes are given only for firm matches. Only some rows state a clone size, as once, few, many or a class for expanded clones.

TGTGCCAGCAGCTTAGACTGGGGGTTCGGAACTAATGAAAAACTGTTTTTT,CASSLDWGFGTNEKLFF,TRBV7-9,.,TRBJ1-4,.,17
TGTGCCAGCAGTCATGGTGGGTTATCCACCGGGGAGCTGTTTTTT,CASSHGGLSTGELFF,TRBV7-2,.,TRBJ2-2,.,15
TGTGCCAGCAGTTACGGACAGGGAATCTCCTACGAGCAGTACTTC,CASSYGQGISYEQYF,TRBV6-5,few,TRBJ2-7,TRBD1,15
TGTGCCAGCAGAACTGGGACAGGGAACTATGGCTACACCTTC,CASRTGTGNYGYTF,TRBV7-9,.,TRBJ1-2,TRBD1,14
TGCGCCAGCAGCCCGGACTGGGAGGAGACCCAGTACTTC,CASSPDWEETQYF,TRBV5-1,.,TRBJ2-5,.,13
TGCAGCCCCGGCAGGACCACTGAAGCTTTCTTT,CSPGRTTEAFF,TRBV29-1,.,TRBJ1-1,.,11
TGCAGCGTTGTGAAGGGGTACACTGAAGCTTTCTTT,CSVVKGYTEAFF,TRBV29-1,many,TRBJ1-1,.,12
TGTGCCAGCAGCTTTGCAGGGTCAGGCAATCAGCCCCAGCATTTT,CASSFAGSGNQPQHF,TRBV7-8,.,TRBJ1-5,.,15
TGTGCCGCCGGACAGGGGAACTTTGCAAACACCATATATTTT,CAAGQGNFANTIYF,TRBV10-3,few,TRBJ1-3,TRBD1,14
TGTGCCAGCAGTCCCCCGACAGGGGAGAGGGGTGGCTACACCTTC,CASSPPTGERGGYTF,TRBV2,.,TRBJ1-2,TRBD1,15
TGTGCCAGCAGTGAAGGTGTCAATCAGCCCCAGCATTTT,CASSEGVNQPQHF,TRBV6-5,.,TRBJ1-5,.,13
TGTGCCATCAGTGGATCCGGGCCCAAGACCAACTATGGCTACACCTTC,CAISGSGPKTNYGYTF,TRBV10-3,.,TRBJ1-2,.,16
TGTGCCAGCAGCCAGGGCCAGGGACGGGGAGAGACCCAGTACTTC,CASSQGQGRGETQYF,TRBV4-2,many,TRBJ2-5,.,15
TGCGCCAGCAGCCAAGATGACAGGTCGAATCAGCCCCAGCATTTT,CASSQDDRSNQPQHF,TRBV9,.,TRBJ1-5,.,15
TGTGCCAGTAGTATCTCCGTGAACACTGAAGCTTTCTTT,CASSISVNTEAFF,TRBV19,many,TRBJ1-1,.,13
TGCAGTGCACCTACGGGACAGGGATTTTCAGATACGCAGTATTTT,CSAPTGQGFSDTQYF,TRBV20-1,.,TRBJ2-3,TRBD1,15
TGTGCCATCAGTGATGGGGCCGCCAATCAGCCCCAGCATTTT,CAISDGAANQPQHF,TRBV10-3,.,TRBJ1-5,.,14
TGTGCCACCAGCAGATCGAAGAGTTCGTACGAGCAGTACTTC,CATSRSKSSYEQYF,TRBV15,.,TRBJ2-7,.,14
TGTGCCAGCAGCTTAGGGTGGGGGTCCCCGGAGACCCAGTACTTC,CASSLGWGSPETQYF,TRBV7-9,.,TRBJ2-5,.,15
TGTGCCAGCAGCTTATCAATCCAGGACACCCTCCACTTT,CASSLSIQDTLHF,TRBV7-3,many,TRBJ1-6,.,13
TGTGCCACCAGTCTGGGGAACAATCAGCCCCAGTACTTC,CATSLGNNQPQYF,TRBV24-1,.,TRBJ2-5,.,13
TGCAGTGCTAGTTTGGCAGGGGGATCTGGCTACACCTTC,CSASLAGGSGYTF,TRBV20-1,many,TRBJ1-2,TRBD1,13
TGTGCCAGCAGCCAGGGGACAGTGTTTGCCTCTGGGGCCAACGTCCTGACTTTC,CASSQGTVFASGANVLTF,TRBV7-6,.,TRBJ2-6,TRBD1,18
TGTGCCAGCAGTCGAGTACCACGGCCAAATCTGAACACTGAAGCTTTCTTT,CASSRVPRPNLNTEAFF,TRBV2,.,TRBJ1-1,.,17
TGTGCCAGCACCAGGACAGGGGGCCGAGCTTTCTTT,CASTRTGGRAFF,TRBV9,.,TRBJ1-1,TRBD1,12
TGTGCCAGCAGCTTACCCGGTCCGGGAGAGACCCAGTACTTC,CASSLPGPGETQYF,TRBV7-9,few,TRBJ2-5,.,14
TGTGCCAGCAGCTTGGGGACAGTTTCTCAAGAGACCCAGTACTTC,CASSLGTVSQETQYF,TRBV7-9,many,TRBJ2-5,TRBD1,15
TGTGCCAGTAGTCCCCTAGCGATGCCCTACGAGCAGTACTTC,CASSPLAMPYEQYF,TRBV19,.,TRBJ2-7,.,14